A selection of T cell receptor beta chains follows, all from one sample in a study of OX40 agonist ivuxolimab in advanced cancers. TCRdb's copy holds only in-frame clones and misses some; the assay was immunoSEQ multiplex PCR. Among about 22,000 clones listed, roughly 90% were seen once. The specimen was CD4+ or CD8+ T cells sorted from blood, collected in a trial of the OX40 agonist ivuxolimab. Every receptor here comes from an adult with an advanced solid tumor such as melanoma, head and neck, liver or kidney cancer. Each CDR3 is given without its conserved first and last residue. The order of the fields is V gene, CDR3 length, J gene, CDR3 protein.

v_gene: TRBV28
len: 16
j_gene: TRBJ2-3
CDR3aa: ASRGLAGGVTSTDTQY

v_gene: TRBV7-8
len: 12
j_gene: TRBJ2-7
CDR3aa: ASSFGTSGSEQY

v_gene: TRBV7-2
len: 13
j_gene: TRBJ2-5
CDR3aa: ASSLDRVGGETQY

v_gene: TRBV5-4
len: 11
j_gene: TRBJ2-2
CDR3aa: ASSPYSTGELF

v_gene: TRBV7-9
len: 12
j_gene: TRBJ2-3
CDR3aa: ASSLAGYTDTQY

v_gene: TRBV11-3
len: 10
j_gene: TRBJ2-7
CDR3aa: ASSLDYYEQY

v_gene: TRBV6-6
len: 10
j_gene: TRBJ2-7
CDR3aa: ASSPGGGEQY

v_gene: TRBV18
len: 15
j_gene: TRBJ2-1
CDR3aa: ASSPMGGEVPYNEQF

v_gene: TRBV9
len: 16
j_gene: TRBJ2-2
CDR3aa: ASSAPGTSGRDTGELF

v_gene: TRBV4-1
len: 11
j_gene: TRBJ2-7
CDR3aa: ASSQEIAYEQY

v_gene: TRBV27
len: 8
j_gene: TRBJ2-7
CDR3aa: ASGVYEQY

v_gene: TRBV11-3
len: 10
j_gene: TRBJ2-7
CDR3aa: ASSPNSYEQY

v_gene: TRBV15
len: 14
j_gene: TRBJ2-7
CDR3aa: ATSSDRLAGSYEQY

v_gene: TRBV27
len: 12
j_gene: TRBJ2-1
CDR3aa: ASSFGTGGNEQF

v_gene: TRBV4-1
len: 10
j_gene: TRBJ1-5
CDR3aa: ASSQANQPQH

v_gene: TRBV9
len: 10
j_gene: TRBJ1-2
CDR3aa: ASSASLSGYT

v_gene: TRBV6-6
len: 13
j_gene: TRBJ1-1
CDR3aa: ASSPRLGPNTEAF

v_gene: TRBV4-3
len: 12
j_gene: TRBJ2-7
CDR3aa: ASSQDRTAYEQY

v_gene: TRBV13
len: 13
j_gene: TRBJ1-2
CDR3aa: ASSTWDREIYGYT

v_gene: TRBV5-1
len: 13
j_gene: TRBJ2-7
CDR3aa: ASSLGVGSSYEQY

v_gene: TRBV10-2
len: 11
j_gene: TRBJ2-7
CDR3aa: ASSDPPALEQY

v_gene: TRBV10-3
len: 13
j_gene: TRBJ2-1
CDR3aa: AISVAGVGYNEQF

v_gene: TRBV13
len: 11
j_gene: TRBJ2-7
CDR3aa: ASSPGYSYEQY

v_gene: TRBV6-5
len: 10
j_gene: TRBJ2-7
CDR3aa: ASLGAAYEQY

v_gene: TRBV27
len: 11
j_gene: TRBJ2-2
CDR3aa: ASTRGVAGELF

v_gene: TRBV7-8
len: 13
j_gene: TRBJ2-7
CDR3aa: ASSPTTGSGYEQY

v_gene: TRBV6-6
len: 13
j_gene: TRBJ2-5
CDR3aa: ASSYISRDQETQY

v_gene: TRBV6-5
len: 14
j_gene: TRBJ1-5
CDR3aa: ASSSGSDGSNQPQH

v_gene: TRBV7-9
len: 12
j_gene: TRBJ2-7
CDR3aa: ASSSESRNFEQY

v_gene: TRBV7-9
len: 13
j_gene: TRBJ1-6
CDR3aa: ASSPGVAYNSPLH

v_gene: TRBV7-8
len: 12
j_gene: TRBJ1-1
CDR3aa: ASSYHPGGREAF

v_gene: TRBV15
len: 12
j_gene: TRBJ1-5
CDR3aa: ATSLPGGGQPQH

v_gene: TRBV27
len: 11
j_gene: TRBJ2-7
CDR3aa: ASSFGRAYEQY

v_gene: TRBV4-1
len: 14
j_gene: TRBJ2-3
CDR3aa: ASSQAWDREGDTQY

v_gene: TRBV9
len: 14
j_gene: TRBJ2-3
CDR3aa: ASSVEGGQGGDTQY

v_gene: TRBV7-3
len: 11
j_gene: TRBJ1-1
CDR3aa: ASSPIGDTEAF

v_gene: TRBV9
len: 12
j_gene: TRBJ1-4
CDR3aa: ASSGTTRGEKLF

v_gene: TRBV7-9
len: 10
j_gene: TRBJ2-7
CDR3aa: ASSLGSLFVY

v_gene: TRBV10-3
len: 12
j_gene: TRBJ1-2
CDR3aa: AINTQGGDYGYT

v_gene: TRBV18
len: 16
j_gene: TRBJ1-5
CDR3aa: ASSPGGMQGGRNQPQH

v_gene: TRBV6-5
len: 13
j_gene: TRBJ2-5
CDR3aa: ASSYWGLTEETQY

v_gene: TRBV2
len: 10
j_gene: TRBJ2-5
CDR3aa: ASLLVSETQY